This T cell receptor beta chain was sequenced during a study of T cells in Graves' hyperthyroidism and ophthalmopathy. Trimming removed 2 bases from V and 2 bases from J, with 16 bases in between. The CDR3 sequence is 16 residues long. Germline V gives CDR1 MNHEY, CDR2 SVGEGT. This clonotype was seen many times. Amplification yielded TCR beta CDR3 regions, with RNA transcripts as the source. The HTBI set primed first-round TCR CDR3 RT-PCR. TCRdb analysed the multiplex PCR reads with MiXCR anew, one entry per CDR3 protein. Among some 500,000 distinct CDR3 sequences listed, approximately 25% were seen once. Uncontrolled infection, other autoimmune disease, pregnancy or lactation disqualified patients from enrolment. Orbital computed tomography and thyroid ultrasound, together with serum TRAb and thyroxine and clinical symptoms, were used for diagnoses. PBMCs were sourced from roughly 9.3 ml fresh peripheral blood.

This clonotype was sampled from a woman aged 25 to 39 with Graves' ophthalmopathy. The chain joins TRBV6-2 or TRBV6-3 to TRBJ2-7, with D perhaps TRBD1 or TRBD2 (5 bases each). The sample consisted of blood. In nucleotides, the CDR3 is TGTGCCAGCAGTTACGGGACGGGCGGCTCTACCTACGAGCAGTACTTC. This translates into CASSYGTGGSTYEQYF.